This TCR beta chain originates from a study of shared clonotypes between healthy human individuals. Donors were healthy HIV-negative adults without recently reported acute infections or vaccinations. Repertoires were generated with immunoSEQ multiplex PCR, while TCRdb's copy carries only in-frame clones and drops some. The repertoire holds around 430,000 clones, about four fifths seen once, with less than 15% in the top ten. Sequenced: PBMCs. The sequence derives from a woman aged 40 to 50 in good health. Some clones in this sample may be carry-over from other donors' samples.

The DNA of the CDR3 is TGTGCCAGTGGACGGGACCCTGGGGACGGGACCCAGTACTTC. Amino acid sequence: CASGRDPGDGTQYF. This chain joins TRBV19 and TRBJ2-5; tentatively, D is TRBD1 or TRBD2 (5 bases each). The V gene's germline CDR1 is LNHDA and CDR2 SQIVND (reference sequence). This CDR3 is built from 14 residues. V lost 8 bases and J lost 7, with 20 bases in between.